The present T cell receptor beta chain was sequenced within a study of cytomegalovirus exposure and HLA in healthy donors. The overall study: The same platform was used for the roughly 110 validation repertoires as for the 666 first-cohort repertoires, as reported in a later analysis. Study-wide results and caveats: Some TCR beta chains (approximately 180 of them) were listed as cytomegalovirus-associated.

CDR3 size: 15 residues. Trimming took off 3 bases at V and 0 bases at J, with 8 bases between the two ends. Germline V lookup: CDR1 SGHTA, CDR2 FQGTGA. This clone was counted once. The antigen remains undetermined. Data came from immunoSEQ multiplex PCR; TCRdb stores just in-frame clones and leaves some out. Among under 200,000 clones listed, 95% to 96% were seen once. The receptor was isolated from a young woman in good health and CMV-seronegative. The V call is TRBV7-3, the J call TRBJ2-2; no reliable D call. The sample consisted of PBMCs. CDR3 region: CASSFSAANTGELFF. DNA for the CDR3: TGTGCCAGCAGCTTTAGTGCCGCGAACACCGGGGAGCTGTTTTTT. The whole variable domain, remainder taken from reference TRBV7-3 and TRBJ2-2, is GAGVSQTPSNKVTEKGKYVELRCDPISGHTALYWYRQSLGQGPEFLIYFQGTGAADDSGLPNDRFFAVRPEGSVSTLKIQRTERGDSAVYLCASSFSAANTGELFFGEGSRLTVL.